The T cell receptor beta chain described here comes from a study of T cell repertoires in cytomegalovirus infection. TCRdb reprocessed the reads via MiXCR and lists one record per CDR3 protein. The sample contains hundreds of thousands of distinct CDR3 sequences, roughly 36% of which appear only once. Germline CDR1 is SNHLY and CDR2 is FYNNEI. The CDR3 covers 14 residues. V was pared by 9 bases and J by 7 bases, with 18 bases between. Sequencing was carried out using PBMCs. The receptor comes from a human donor in good health (CMV status not recorded). Some clones in this sample may be carry-over from other donors' samples. The genes are TRBV2 and TRBJ1-4; D is possibly TRBD1 (6 bases). The CDR3 nucleotides are TGTGCCAGTATTACAGGGACTTGGGGTGAAAAACTGTTTTTT. It codes for CASITGTWGEKLFF.